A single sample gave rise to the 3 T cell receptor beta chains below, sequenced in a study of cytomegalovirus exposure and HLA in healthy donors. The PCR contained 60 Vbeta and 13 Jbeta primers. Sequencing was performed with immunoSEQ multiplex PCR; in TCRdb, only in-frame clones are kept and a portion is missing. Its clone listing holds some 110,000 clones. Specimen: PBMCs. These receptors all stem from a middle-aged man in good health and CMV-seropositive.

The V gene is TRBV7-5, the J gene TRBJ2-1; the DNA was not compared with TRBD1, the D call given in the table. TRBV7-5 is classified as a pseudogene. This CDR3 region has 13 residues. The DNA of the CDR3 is TGTGCCAGAGAAAAACAGGGGGGCAATGAGCAGTTCTTC. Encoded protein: CAREKQGGNEQFF.

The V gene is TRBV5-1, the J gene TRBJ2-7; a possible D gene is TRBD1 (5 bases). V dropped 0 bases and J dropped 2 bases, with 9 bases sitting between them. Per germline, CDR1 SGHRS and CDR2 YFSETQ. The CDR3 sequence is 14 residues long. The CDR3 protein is CASSLDRWAYEQYF. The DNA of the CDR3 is TGCGCCAGCAGCTTGGACAGGTGGGCCTACGAGCAGTACTTC.

CDR3 region: CASGLAIEGAWGELFF. The CDR3 region has the DNA TGTGCTAGTGGTTTGGCCATCGAGGGGGCCTGGGGGGAGCTGTTTTTT. V gene TRBV12-5 combines with J gene TRBJ2-2; 7 bases align to TRBD1. The CDR3 length is 16 residues. Germline trimming cut 1 base from V and 8 bases from J; bases unmatched to any gene: 10. CDR1 and CDR2 (germline): LGHNT, FRNRAP.